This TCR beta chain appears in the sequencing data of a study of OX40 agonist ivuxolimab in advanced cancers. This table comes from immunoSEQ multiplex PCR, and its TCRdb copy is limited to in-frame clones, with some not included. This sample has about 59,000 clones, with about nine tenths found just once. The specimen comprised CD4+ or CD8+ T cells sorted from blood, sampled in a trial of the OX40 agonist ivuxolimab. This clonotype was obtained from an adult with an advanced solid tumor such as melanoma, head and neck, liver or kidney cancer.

The CDR3: CASTGQGLYNSPLHF. The CDR3 nucleotides are TGTGCCAGCACCGGACAGGGCCTCTATAATTCACCCCTCCACTTT. V and J are TRBV25-1 and TRBJ1-6; 8 bases align to TRBD1. V lost 7 bases to trimming and J lost 3 bases; unmatched junction nucleotides: 5. Germline loops: CDR1 MGHDK, CDR2 SYGVNS. The CDR3 extends over 15 amino acids. Combining the CDR3 with reference TRBV25-1 and TRBJ1-6 gives the whole variable domain EADIYQTPRYLVIGTGKKITLECSQTMGHDKMYWYQQDPGMELHLIHYSYGVNSTEKGDLSSESTVSRIRTEHFPLTLESARPSHTSQYLCASTGQGLYNSPLHFGNGTRLTVT.